Each of the 24 T cell receptor beta chains below was sequenced from the same sample in a study of CD8+ T cells in alopecia areata. Isolated RNA was reverse transcribed into cDNA used as the sequencing template. Assay used: immunoSEQ multiplex PCR; TCRdb lists only in-frame clones, some missing. The profile shows roughly 250,000 clones, roughly two thirds of them singletons. The material sequenced was CD4+ T cells sorted from blood, taken at week 0. These receptors originate from a human donor with alopecia areata.

This clone was seen more than once but under ten times. This chain connects TRBV29-1 to TRBJ2-1; 7 bases align to TRBD1. Trimming removed 7 bases from V and 6 bases from J; junction bases left unmatched: 12. Germline V gene data show CDR1 as SQVTM and CDR2 as ANQGSEA. This CDR3 region has 14 residues. The CDR3 sequence: CSAQGQGTSNEQFF. Here the CDR3 DNA reads TGCAGCGCACAGGGGCAGGGGACGAGCAATGAGCAGTTCTTC.

This chain joins TRBV9 and TRBJ2-4; D perhaps matches TRBD2 (5 bases). The germline V gene has CDR1 SGDLS and CDR2 YYNGEE. The CDR3 consists of 14 residues. Trimming took 4 bases from V and 1 from J, leaving 9 bases between them. CDR3 bases: TGTGCCAGCAGCCCCTGGGAGGCCAAAAACATTCAGTACTTC. Its protein product is CASSPWEAKNIQYF.

This clone is a singleton in its sample. V gene TRBV7-9 combines with J gene TRBJ1-2; D remains unclear. The CDR3 totals 14 residues. Per the germline V gene, CDR1 is SEHNR and CDR2 is FQNEAQ (reference sequence). Trimming took off 1 base at V and 7 bases at J, with 13 bases between the two ends. The DNA for the CDR3 is TGTGCCAGCAGCTTAGTTAGCGAGACGAGTGGCTACACCTTC. Protein: CASSLVSETSGYTF.

This clone was observed a few times. J is TRBJ2-7 and V is TRBV29-1, with D perhaps TRBD2 (7 bases). Germline CDR1 reads SQVTM; CDR2 reads ANQGSEA. CDR3 length: 14 amino acids. Trimming took off 6 bases at V and 8 bases at J, with 23 bases between the two ends. The CDR3 coding sequence is TGCAGCGTACAGGGAGGGAGGGGTCCCGTGCAGCAGTACTTC. This codes for CSVQGGRGPVQQYF.

There are a few counts of this clone. This sequence joins TRBV29-1 and TRBJ2-2; tentative D call: TRBD1 (6 bases). Per the germline V gene, CDR1 is SQVTM and CDR2 is ANQGSEA. Deletions cut 5 bases from V and 3 bases from J, with 16 bases between. The CDR3 sequence is 15 residues long. This chain's CDR3 is CSVSLGRGYTGELFF. CDR3 coding DNA: TGCAGCGTTTCTCTGGGCAGGGGCTACACCGGGGAGCTGTTTTTT.

V usage is TRBV2 and J usage is TRBJ2-3; possibly TRBD1 for D (5 bases). This CDR3 region has 12 residues. V was shortened by 6 bases and J by 7 bases, with 11 bases between the two germline ends. Looked up from germline, CDR1 is SNHLY and CDR2 is FYNNEI. CDR3 region: CASSRVSNTQYF. CDR3 DNA sequence: TGTGCCAGCAGCAGGGTTTCTAATACGCAGTATTTT.

The sample holds a few counts of this clone. J is TRBJ2-5 and V is TRBV5-4; 8 nucleotides match TRBD2. This CDR3 is 14 amino acids long. V gave up 3 bases and J gave up 8 bases; unmatched junction bases: 9. In germline, CDR1 is SGHNT, CDR2 YYREEE (reference sequence). CDR3 sequence (DNA): TGTGCCAGCAGCTCCGGGAGGGGTAGGGATACCCAGTACTTC. Translated: CASSSGRGRDTQYF.

The chain links TRBV29-1 to TRBJ2-1, with unresolved D. The V end lost 5 bases, the J end lost 0 bases, and 5 bases lay between the germline ends. Germline V gene data show CDR1 as SQVTM and CDR2 as ANQGSEA. This CDR3 has 12 residues. CDR3 DNA: TGCAGCGTTATCAGCTCCTACAATGAGCAGTTCTTC. Protein sequence: CSVISSYNEQFF.

V usage is TRBV25-1 and J usage is TRBJ1-1; 8 bases align to TRBD1. The CDR3 loop spans 14 amino acids. Germline V gene data show CDR1 as MGHDK and CDR2 as SYGVNS. Losses at the gene ends were 6 bases for V and 0 bases for J; bases not matched to a gene: 3. Written as DNA, the CDR3 is TGTGCCAGCAGGAAGACAGGGGTGAACACTGAAGCTTTCTTT. Its translation: CASRKTGVNTEAFF.

This chain connects TRBV18 to TRBJ1-5; D possibly corresponds to TRBD1 (5 bases). The V gene lost 5 bases and the J gene lost 2 bases, with 10 bases spanning the gap. The CDR3 spans 14 residues. CDR1 and CDR2 (germline): KGHSH, LQKENI. DNA of the CDR3: TGTGCCAGCTCATCCGGACATCGCAATCAGCCCCAGCATTTT. This gives the protein CASSSGHRNQPQHF.

This clone showed up just a few times. The V gene is TRBV7-8, the J gene TRBJ2-1; TRBD2 agrees at 7 bases. The CDR3 consists of 13 residues. The germline gives CDR1 SGHVS, CDR2 FQNEAQ. The trim removed 3 bases at V and 5 bases at J, leaving 1 base unmatched. CDR3 in amino acids: CASSLGTNNEQFF. Written as DNA, the CDR3 is TGTGCCAGCAGCTTGGGGACTAACAATGAGCAGTTCTTC.

The chain uses TRBV11-2 and TRBJ1-1; tentatively, D is TRBD1 (6 bases). The CDR3 contains 12 residues. Looked up from germline, CDR1 is SGHAT and CDR2 is FQNNGV. With 4 bases removed from V and 6 bases from J, the gap between germline ends came to 9 bases. CDR3 nucleotides: TGTGCCAGCAGCTCATACAGGGCTGAAGCTTTCTTT. Encoded protein: CASSSYRAEAFF.

This clone came up a few times. V gene TRBV29-1 combines with J gene TRBJ2-7; D might be TRBD1 or TRBD2, each matching 6 bases. The ends were cut back, 4 bases at V and 4 bases at J, with 14 bases in the middle. The CDR3 extends over 13 amino acids. Germline assignment: CDR1 SQVTM and CDR2 ANQGSEA. The CDR3 here is CSVGAQGGYEQYF. The CDR3 region has the DNA TGCAGCGTTGGCGCACAGGGAGGATACGAGCAGTACTTC.

CDR3: CSVILWGNEKLFF. In DNA form, the CDR3 reads TGCAGCGTCATACTTTGGGGAAATGAAAAACTGTTTTTT. The chain links TRBV29-1 to TRBJ1-4; D unclear. Germline CDR1 reads SQVTM; CDR2 reads ANQGSEA. The CDR3 extends over 13 amino acids. V was trimmed by 6 bases and J by 5 bases, leaving 13 bases between them.

The rearrangement links TRBV7-3 to TRBJ2-3, with D unclear. Between the trimmed V and J ends, which lost 3 bases and 5 bases, there was a span of 6 bases. CDR1 and CDR2 from the germline V gene are SGHTA and FQGTGA. The length of the CDR3 is 12 residues. The CDR3 here is CASSFRGDTQYF. The CDR3 nucleotides read TGTGCCAGCAGCTTTAGAGGAGATACGCAGTATTTT.

The rearrangement links TRBV15 to TRBJ1-2; TRBD1 agrees at 7 bases. CDR3 size: 15 residues. The trim removed 1 base at V and 5 bases at J, leaving 7 bases unmatched. The germline gives CDR1 LNHNV, CDR2 YYDKDF (reference sequence). The CDR3 DNA follows: TGTGCCACCAGCAGAGCCGGGACAGCCTTTTATGGCTACACCTTC. Protein sequence: CATSRAGTAFYGYTF.

The CDR3 bases are TGTGCCAGCAGTTACGGGAGGCGGTATGGCTACACCTTC. Translation gives CASSYGRRYGYTF. V is TRBV6-5 and J is TRBJ1-2; D unclear. The CDR3 length is 13 residues. V gave up 2 bases and J gave up 5 bases, with 9 bases separating them. Per germline, CDR1 MNHEY and CDR2 SVGAGI.

V gene TRBV10-3 combines with J gene TRBJ2-1; TRBD2 is a possible D gene (6 bases). Germline lookup yields CDR1 ENHRY and CDR2 SYGVKD. The V end was cut by 5 bases, the J end by 0 bases, with 8 bases between. This CDR3 spans 14 amino acids. The CDR3 DNA follows: TGTGCCATCAGTCTGACTAGCTCCTACAATGAGCAGTTCTTC. Its protein is CAISLTSSYNEQFF.

Note on this clone: A read error may be the cause here, since a much bigger clone is one base away. CDR3 sequence (DNA): TGTGCCAGCAGCGTAGTCACCGGGGAGCTGTTTTTT. This sequence encodes CASSVVTGELFF. The chain couples TRBV9 to TRBJ2-2; no firm D call. CDR1 SGDLS and CDR2 YYNGEE come from the germline V gene. This CDR3 is 12 amino acids long. Trimming removed 0 bases from V and 4 bases from J, with 1 base in between.

This clone was seen a single time. V usage is TRBV5-5 and J usage is TRBJ2-5; TRBD2 is a possible D gene (6 bases). Trimming pared 2 bases from V and 4 bases from J, leaving 12 bases between. The V gene's germline CDR1 is SGHKS and CDR2 YYEKEE (reference sequence). CDR3 length: 14 amino acids. DNA for the CDR3: TGTGCCAGCAGCTTTGGTCCGCGGGGAGAGACCCAGTACTTC. The encoded protein is CASSFGPRGETQYF.

The J gene is TRBJ1-3, the V gene TRBV9; perhaps TRBD1 as D (5 bases). Germline V lookup: CDR1 SGDLS, CDR2 YYNGEE. V was trimmed by 2 bases and J by 3 bases, leaving 9 bases between them. CDR3 size: 14 residues. The CDR3 nucleotides are TGTGCCAGCAGCGTGCCAGGGAATGGAAACACCATATATTTT. This codes for CASSVPGNGNTIYF.

About this clone itself: The identical CDR3 is also encoded by other nucleotide sequences in the sample. V usage is TRBV10-2 and J usage is TRBJ2-3; perhaps TRBD1 as D (7 bases). V lost 0 bases and J lost 6, with 10 bases in between. This CDR3 contains 14 residues. Germline V lookup: CDR1 WSHSY, CDR2 SAAADI. CDR3 sequence (DNA): TGCGCCAGCAGTGAGTCCTCAGGGGGGGATACGCAGTATTTT. Amino acids: CASSESSGGDTQYF.

V gene TRBV14 combines with J gene TRBJ1-2, with D unclear. Germline CDR1 SGHDN, CDR2 FVKESK. Trimming removed 1 base from V and 8 bases from J, with 8 bases in between. The CDR3 is 12 residues long. Here the CDR3 reads CASSQGQRGYTF. Here the CDR3 DNA reads TGTGCCAGCAGCCAAGGGCAGCGAGGCTACACCTTC.

V gene TRBV29-1 combines with J gene TRBJ1-2, with 9 bases aligning to TRBD1. The trim removed 4 bases at V and 7 bases at J, leaving 1 base unmatched. The length of the CDR3 is 11 residues. CDR1 is SQVTM and CDR2 is ANQGSEA in the germline V gene. CDR3 amino acids: CSVGTGAGYTF. In DNA, the CDR3 is TGCAGCGTTGGGACAGGGGCTGGCTACACCTTC.